A single sample is the source of the 16 T cell receptor beta chains below, sequenced in a study of blood T cells in healthy people across ages. A second about 7 to 12 cycle PCR used barcoded and J-beta primers. TCRdb independently ran MiXCR on the 5' RACE reads; one entry per CDR3 protein. The sample lists fewer than 2,000,000 distinct CDR3 sequences, around 40% occurring once. The specimen was blood. The origin of the receptors is a human donor in good health.

This chain links TRBV20-1 with TRBJ2-5; 10 nucleotides align to TRBD2. The J segment lost 11 bases and the V segment lost 3 bases, leaving 12 bases of the junction unmatched. The CDR3 runs 14 residues. CDR1 and CDR2 (germline): DFQATT, SNEGSKA (reference sequence). The CDR3 reads CSASGASGSSEQYF. CDR3 coding DNA: TGCAGTGCTAGTGGGGCTAGCGGGAGTTCGGAGCAGTACTTC.

This clonotype was observed a handful of times. The chain has TRBV4-2 and TRBJ1-1; 7 bases line up with TRBD1. Trimming took 3 bases from V and 6 from J; bases not matched to a gene: 10. Germline assignment: CDR1 LGHNA and CDR2 YNFKEQ. This CDR3 spans 15 amino acids. In DNA form, the CDR3 reads TGTGCCAGCAGCCACCGACAGGGAGTAGGCGCTGAAGCTTTCTTT. Translated, it gives CASSHRQGVGAEAFF.

This clonotype was recorded at least ten times. V gene TRBV9 combines with J gene TRBJ2-3; TRBD2 aligns across 13 bases. V shed 4 bases, J shed 4 bases, and the junction held 6 bases outside the gene matches. Germline V gives CDR1 SGDLS, CDR2 YYNGEE. CDR3 length: 16 residues. The chain's CDR3 is CASSPLAGGLADTQYF. CDR3 DNA sequence: TGTGCCAGCAGCCCACTAGCGGGGGGGCTGGCAGATACGCAGTATTTT.

V gene TRBV7-9 combines with J gene TRBJ1-5; perhaps TRBD1 as D (5 bases). This CDR3 spans 16 amino acids. The germline V and J ends were trimmed by 4 bases and 0 bases, with 13 bases remaining between them. In germline, CDR1 is SEHNR, CDR2 FQNEAQ (reference sequence). The CDR3, as DNA: TGTGCCAGCAGCTCGAGCCGGGGGGTTAGCAATCAGCCCCAGCATTTT. Translation gives CASSSSRGVSNQPQHF.

The chain carries TRBV25-1 and TRBJ2-3, with 8 positions matching TRBD2. J gave up 6 bases and V 7 bases, and 15 bases lay outside the gene matches. Per the germline V gene, CDR1 is MGHDK and CDR2 is SYGVNS. The CDR3 loop spans 16 amino acids. The CDR3 reads CASNRFSGGAGDTQYF. The CDR3 bases are TGTGCCAGCAATAGATTTTCCGGGGGGGCCGGCGATACGCAGTATTTT.

The chain carries TRBV29-1 and TRBJ2-3, with D possibly being TRBD2 (5 bases). The CDR3 sequence is 12 residues long. Germline V gives CDR1 SQVTM, CDR2 ANQGSEA. V dropped 4 bases and J dropped 10 bases, with 15 bases sitting between them. The CDR3 protein is CSVGASPGAQYF. CDR3 nucleotide sequence: TGCAGCGTTGGGGCTAGCCCGGGTGCGCAGTATTTT.

The chain is built from TRBV4-2 and TRBJ1-1; D gene unclear. Germline loops: CDR1 LGHNA, CDR2 YNFKEQ. The ends were cut back, 1 base at V and 3 bases at J, with 9 bases in the middle. This CDR3 is 14 amino acids long. CDR3 loop: CASSQAGADTEAFF. CDR3 DNA: TGTGCCAGCAGCCAAGCAGGCGCGGACACTGAAGCTTTCTTT.

V is TRBV5-4 and J is TRBJ2-2; possibly TRBD2 for D (7 bases). Germline V gene data show CDR1 as SGHNT and CDR2 as YYREEE (reference sequence). Trimming took 5 bases from V and 2 from J, leaving 16 bases between them. CDR3 length equals 16 residues. The CDR3 reads CASRPGGQANTGELFF. CDR3 sequence (DNA): TGTGCCAGCAGACCCGGGGGGCAGGCTAACACCGGGGAGCTGTTTTTT. The full variable domain, in which reference TRBV5-4 and TRBJ2-2 provide the parts outside the CDR3, is ETGVTQSPTHLIKTRGQQVTLRCSSQSGHNTVSWYQQALGQGPQFIFQYYREEENGRGNFPPRFSGLQFPNYSSELNVNALELDDSALYLCASRPGGQANTGELFFGEGSRLTVL.

Note on this clonotype: One end of the junction fails to match germline, which may point to a read error. V and J are TRBV4-1 and TRBJ2-5; D uncertain. This CDR3 contains 13 residues. CDR1 and CDR2 from the germline V gene are MGHRA and YSYEKL. CDR3 DNA sequence: TGCGCCAGCGGCCAAGTTCTCGCCGAGACCCAGTACTTC. This gives the protein CASGQVLAETQYF.

The chain is built from TRBV29-1 and TRBJ1-5; tentatively, D is TRBD1 (5 bases). Germline assignment: CDR1 SQVTM and CDR2 ANQGSEA. The CDR3 consists of 14 residues. The ends were cut back, 4 bases at V and 2 bases at J, with 12 bases in the middle. The CDR3: CSVVEGSGNQPQHF. CDR3 coding DNA: TGCAGCGTTGTGGAGGGGTCGGGCAATCAGCCCCAGCATTTT. Based on the CDR3 plus reference TRBV29-1 and TRBJ1-5, the full variable domain is SAVISQKPSRDICQRGTSLTIQCQVDSQVTMMFWYRQQPGQSLTLIATANQGSEATYESGFVIDKFPISRPNLTFSTLTVSNMSPEDSSIYLCSVVEGSGNQPQHFGDGTRLSIL.

This clonotype was seen more than once but under ten times. This chain joins TRBV20-1 and TRBJ1-2; 8 bases agree with TRBD1. The V gene end was trimmed by 6 bases and the J gene end by 3 bases; junction bases not matched to a gene: 15. The CDR3 totals 16 residues. Germline V gene lookup returns CDR1 DFQATT and CDR2 SNEGSKA (reference sequence). CDR3 nucleotides: TGCAGTGCCAGGTTTAGGACAGGGAAGGCTGACTATGGCTACACCTTC. As protein: CSARFRTGKADYGYTF.

The gene calls are TRBV7-8 and TRBJ2-5; 7 positions match TRBD2. The germline gives CDR1 SGHVS, CDR2 FQNEAQ. The CDR3 length is 14 residues. The junction had 16 bases not matched to a gene; V was cut back by 7 bases and J by 11 bases. CDR3 coding DNA: TGTGCCAGCACCCCGTTTGGGGGGGTTGGTGAGCAGTACTTC. This gives the protein CASTPFGGVGEQYF.

The chain is built from TRBV5-6 and TRBJ2-3; 10 positions agree with TRBD2. The CDR3 covers 16 residues. V lost 0 bases and J lost 4; bases outside the gene matches: 5. CDR1 is SGHDT and CDR2 is YYEEEE in the germline V gene. CDR3 coding DNA: TGTGCCAGCAGCTTGGGGTTGAGCGGGGGGGCAGATACGCAGTATTTT. Amino acid sequence: CASSLGLSGGADTQYF.

V gene TRBV10-3 combines with J gene TRBJ2-3; 11 bases line up with TRBD2. J lost 5 bases, V lost 3 bases, and 7 bases had no gene match. CDR3 size: 16 residues. Germline assignment: CDR1 ENHRY and CDR2 SYGVKD. The CDR3 reads CAISESLAGGKDTQYF. The CDR3 DNA sequence: TGTGCCATCAGTGAAAGTCTAGCGGGGGGCAAAGATACGCAGTATTTT.

Worth noting for this clonotype: The junction shows a germline mismatch at one end, possibly a read error. This chain connects TRBV6-6 to TRBJ2-3, with D possibly matching TRBD2 (7 bases). Germline CDR1 and CDR2: MNHNY and SVGAGI (reference sequence). The CDR3 runs 16 residues. CDR3 sequence: CTSSSFLTGGADTQYF. The DNA for the CDR3 is TGTACCAGCAGTTCCTTCCTAACGGGGGGCGCAGATACGCAGTATTTT.

The chain is built from TRBV12-3 or TRBV12-4 and TRBJ2-1, with D possibly being TRBD1 (6 bases). V shed 6 bases and J shed 7 bases, with 10 bases lying between them. CDR3 length equals 12 residues. CDR3 in DNA: TGTGCCAGCAGAACACAGGGTAATGAGCAGTTCTTC. This sequence encodes CASRTQGNEQFF.